This TCR beta chain came from a study of Ad26.COV2.S vaccination and SARS-CoV-2 variants. For the study at large: Donor joined the COV1001 Ad26.COV2.S trial arm. Each vaccinee took Ad26.COV2.S intramuscularly, once or twice 56 days apart. Findings and caveats of the study: Measures of TCR breadth and depth may have fallen short of total T cell responses.

CDR1 and CDR2 from the germline V gene are SGHDT and YYEEEE. The CDR3 is 13 residues long. Trimming took 0 bases from V and 6 from J, leaving 7 bases between them. The method was immunoSEQ multiplex PCR; TCRdb's version includes in-frame clones alone and lacks a portion of them. The sample shows 400,000 to 450,000 clones, roughly 90% of them seen only once. As to this clone: Its antigen remains unknown.

Treatment indicated: about 20 received Ad26.COV2.S at low or high dose, single or two shots; several received placebo; per-sample allocation not given. It was on day 63 after the first vaccine or placebo injection that samples were taken. Expressing Wuhan-strain SARS-CoV-2 spike, an Ad26 vector served as the vaccine. The sequencing used peripheral blood, collected in a trial of Ad26.COV2.S vaccine versus placebo. The clonotype was recovered from a person aged 18-65 years who received the Ad26.COV2.S COVID-19 vaccine or a placebo. The chain carries TRBV5-6 and TRBJ2-1; D is undetermined. CDR3 in amino acids: CASSLGHTNEQFF. DNA of the CDR3: TGTGCCAGCAGCTTGGGGCACACCAATGAGCAGTTCTTC.